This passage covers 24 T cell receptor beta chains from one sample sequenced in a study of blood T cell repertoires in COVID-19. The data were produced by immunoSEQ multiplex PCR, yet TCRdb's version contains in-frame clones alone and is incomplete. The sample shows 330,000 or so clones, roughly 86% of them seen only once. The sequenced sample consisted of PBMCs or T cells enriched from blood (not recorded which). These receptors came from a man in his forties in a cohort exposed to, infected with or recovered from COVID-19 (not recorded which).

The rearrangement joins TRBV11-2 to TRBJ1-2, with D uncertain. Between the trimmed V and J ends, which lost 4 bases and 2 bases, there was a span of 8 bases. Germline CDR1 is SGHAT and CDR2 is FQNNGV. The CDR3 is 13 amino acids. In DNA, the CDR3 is TGTGCCAGCAGCTCAGGAACGAACTATGGCTACACCTTC. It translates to CASSSGTNYGYTF.

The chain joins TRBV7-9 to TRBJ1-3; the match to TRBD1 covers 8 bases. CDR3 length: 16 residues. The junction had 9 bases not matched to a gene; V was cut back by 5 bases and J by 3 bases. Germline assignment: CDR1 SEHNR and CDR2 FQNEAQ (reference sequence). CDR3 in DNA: TGTGCCAGCAGCGCCACCTCGACAGGGGATGGAAACACCATATATTTT. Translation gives CASSATSTGDGNTIYF.

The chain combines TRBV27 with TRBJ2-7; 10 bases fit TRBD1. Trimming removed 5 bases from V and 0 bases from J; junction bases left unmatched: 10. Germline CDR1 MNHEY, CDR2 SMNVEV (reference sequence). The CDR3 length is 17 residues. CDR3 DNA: TGTGCCAGCAGTCGGACAGGGGGTGGGAGTAGCTCCTACGAGCAGTACTTC. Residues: CASSRTGGGSSSYEQYF.

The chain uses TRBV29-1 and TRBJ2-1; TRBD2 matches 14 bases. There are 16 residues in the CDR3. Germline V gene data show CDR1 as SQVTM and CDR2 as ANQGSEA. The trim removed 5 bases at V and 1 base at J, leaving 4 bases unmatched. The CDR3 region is CSVRLAGGSSYNEQFF. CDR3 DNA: TGCAGCGTTCGACTAGCGGGAGGGAGTTCCTACAATGAGCAGTTCTTC.

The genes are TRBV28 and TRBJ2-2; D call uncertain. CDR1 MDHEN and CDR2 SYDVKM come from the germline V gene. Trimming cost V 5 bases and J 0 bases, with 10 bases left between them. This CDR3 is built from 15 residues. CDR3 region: CASSPAQTNTGELFF. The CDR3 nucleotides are TGTGCCAGCAGTCCCGCACAGACGAACACCGGGGAGCTGTTTTTT.

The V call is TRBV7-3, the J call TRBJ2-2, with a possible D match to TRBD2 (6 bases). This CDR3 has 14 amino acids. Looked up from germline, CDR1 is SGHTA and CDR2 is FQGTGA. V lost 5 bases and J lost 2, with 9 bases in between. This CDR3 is CASSRDLNTGELFF. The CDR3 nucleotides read TGTGCCAGCAGCCGGGACTTAAACACCGGGGAGCTGTTTTTT.

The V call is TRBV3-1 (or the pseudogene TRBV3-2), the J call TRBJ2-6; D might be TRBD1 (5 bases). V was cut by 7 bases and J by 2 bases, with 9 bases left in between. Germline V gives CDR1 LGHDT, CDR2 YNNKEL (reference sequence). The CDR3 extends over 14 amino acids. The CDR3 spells CASKPGTGANVLTF. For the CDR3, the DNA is TGTGCCAGCAAACCAGGGACTGGGGCCAACGTCCTGACTTTC.

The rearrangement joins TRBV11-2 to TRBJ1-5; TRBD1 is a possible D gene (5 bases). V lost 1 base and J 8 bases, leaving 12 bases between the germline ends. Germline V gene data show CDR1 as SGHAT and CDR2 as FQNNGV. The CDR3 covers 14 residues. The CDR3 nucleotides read TGTGCCAGCAGCTTAGCCCAGGGCGGTGAGCCCCAGCATTTT. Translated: CASSLAQGGEPQHF.

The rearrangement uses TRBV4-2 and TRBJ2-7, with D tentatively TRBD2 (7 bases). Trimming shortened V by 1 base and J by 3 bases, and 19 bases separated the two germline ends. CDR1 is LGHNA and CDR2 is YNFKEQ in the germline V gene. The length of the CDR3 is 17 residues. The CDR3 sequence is CASSQGEGGPNLYEQYF. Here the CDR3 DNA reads TGTGCCAGCAGCCAAGGGGAGGGGGGCCCCAACCTCTACGAGCAGTACTTC.

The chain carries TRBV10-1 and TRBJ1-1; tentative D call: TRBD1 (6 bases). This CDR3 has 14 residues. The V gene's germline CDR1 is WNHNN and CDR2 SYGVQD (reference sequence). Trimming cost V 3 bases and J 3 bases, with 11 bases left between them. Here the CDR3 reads CASSESGVDTEAFF. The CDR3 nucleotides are TGCGCCAGCAGTGAATCAGGGGTCGACACTGAAGCTTTCTTT.

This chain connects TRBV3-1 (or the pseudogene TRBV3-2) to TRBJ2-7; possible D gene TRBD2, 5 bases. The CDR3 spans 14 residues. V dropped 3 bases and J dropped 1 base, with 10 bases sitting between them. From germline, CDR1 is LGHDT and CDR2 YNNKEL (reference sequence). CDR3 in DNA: TGTGCCAGCAGCCAGTGGGAGTTATCCTACGAGCAGTACTTC. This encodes CASSQWELSYEQYF.

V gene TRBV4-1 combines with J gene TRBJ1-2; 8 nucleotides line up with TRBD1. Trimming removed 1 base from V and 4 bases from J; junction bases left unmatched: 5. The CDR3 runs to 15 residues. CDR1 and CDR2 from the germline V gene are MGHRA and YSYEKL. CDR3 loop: CASSQGQGNSYGYTF. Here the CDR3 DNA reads TGCGCCAGCAGCCAAGGACAGGGGAATTCCTATGGCTACACCTTC.

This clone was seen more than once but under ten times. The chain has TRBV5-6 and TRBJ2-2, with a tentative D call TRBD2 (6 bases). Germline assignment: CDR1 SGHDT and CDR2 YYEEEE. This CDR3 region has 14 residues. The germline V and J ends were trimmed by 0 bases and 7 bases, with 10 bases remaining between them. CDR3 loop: CASSLGLVGGELFF. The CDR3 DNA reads TGTGCCAGCAGCTTGGGACTAGTCGGCGGGGAGCTGTTTTTT.

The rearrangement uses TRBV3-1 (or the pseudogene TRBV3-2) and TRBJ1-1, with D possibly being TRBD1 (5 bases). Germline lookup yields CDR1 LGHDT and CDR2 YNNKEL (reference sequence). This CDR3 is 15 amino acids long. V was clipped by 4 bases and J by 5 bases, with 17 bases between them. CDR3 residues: CASSPVERGGTEAFF. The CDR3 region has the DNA TGTGCCAGCAGCCCGGTTGAAAGGGGCGGAACTGAAGCTTTCTTT.

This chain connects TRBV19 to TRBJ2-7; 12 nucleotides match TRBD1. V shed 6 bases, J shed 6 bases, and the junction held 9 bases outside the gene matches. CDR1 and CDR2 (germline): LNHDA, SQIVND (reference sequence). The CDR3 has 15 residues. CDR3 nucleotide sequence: TGTGCCAGTAGCCTGGGACAGGGGGCCGTCGGCGAGCAGTACTTC. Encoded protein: CASSLGQGAVGEQYF.

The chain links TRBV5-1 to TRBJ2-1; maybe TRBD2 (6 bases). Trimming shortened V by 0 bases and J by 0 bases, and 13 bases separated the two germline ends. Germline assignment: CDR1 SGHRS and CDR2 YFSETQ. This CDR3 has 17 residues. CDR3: CASSLAHAGSSYNEQFF. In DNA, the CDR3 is TGCGCCAGCAGCTTGGCCCATGCGGGGAGCTCCTACAATGAGCAGTTCTTC.

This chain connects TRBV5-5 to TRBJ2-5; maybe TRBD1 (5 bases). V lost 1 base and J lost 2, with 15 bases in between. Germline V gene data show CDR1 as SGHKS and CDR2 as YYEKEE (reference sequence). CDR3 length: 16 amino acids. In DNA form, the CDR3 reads TGTGCCAGCAGCTTGCAAGCAGGGCCCCTACAAGAGACCCAGTACTTC. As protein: CASSLQAGPLQETQYF.

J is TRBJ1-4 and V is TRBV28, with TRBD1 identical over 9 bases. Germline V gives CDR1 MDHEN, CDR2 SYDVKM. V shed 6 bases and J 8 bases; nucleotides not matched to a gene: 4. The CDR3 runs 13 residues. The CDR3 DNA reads TGTGCCAGCAGGGGACAGGGTTGGGAAAAACTGTTTTTT. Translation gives CASRGQGWEKLFF.

CDR3 in amino acids: CASSRTGLLGTDTQYF. CDR3 nucleotides: TGTGCCAGCTCACGGACAGGACTCTTGGGCACAGATACGCAGTATTTT. The rearrangement links TRBV18 to TRBJ2-3, with 7 positions matching TRBD1. After removal of 4 bases from V and 1 base from J, the junction contained 8 bases not matched to a gene. The germline gives CDR1 KGHSH, CDR2 LQKENI. The CDR3 is 16 amino acids.

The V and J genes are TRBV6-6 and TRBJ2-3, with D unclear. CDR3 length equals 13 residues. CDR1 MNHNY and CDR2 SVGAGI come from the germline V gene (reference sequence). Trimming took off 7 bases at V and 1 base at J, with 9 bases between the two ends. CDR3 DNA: TGTGCCAGCACCGACAAAGGCACAGATACGCAGTATTTT. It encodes CASTDKGTDTQYF.

CDR3: CASSLGAGRETQYF. The CDR3 DNA follows: TGCGCCAGCAGCTTGGGAGCGGGAAGAGAGACCCAGTACTTC. This chain uses TRBV5-1 with TRBJ2-5, with 7 positions matching TRBD2. Germline V CDR1 and CDR2: SGHRS, YFSETQ. Germline trimming cut 0 bases from V and 4 bases from J; bases unmatched to any gene: 3. The CDR3 sequence is 14 residues long.

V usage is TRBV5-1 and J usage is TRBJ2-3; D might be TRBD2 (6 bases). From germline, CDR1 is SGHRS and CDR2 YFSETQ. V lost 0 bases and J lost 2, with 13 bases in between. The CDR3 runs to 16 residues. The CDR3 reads CASSLEAGGTTDTQYF. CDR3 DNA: TGCGCCAGCAGCTTGGAAGCGGGTGGGACCACAGATACGCAGTATTTT.

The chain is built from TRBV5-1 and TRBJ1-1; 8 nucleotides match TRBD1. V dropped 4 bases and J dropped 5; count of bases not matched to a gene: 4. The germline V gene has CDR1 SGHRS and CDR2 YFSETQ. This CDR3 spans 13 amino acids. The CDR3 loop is CASSETGETEAFF. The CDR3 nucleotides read TGCGCCAGCAGCGAGACAGGGGAAACTGAAGCTTTCTTT.

CDR3 sequence reads: CASSNSGDLGKLFF. In nucleotides, the CDR3 is TGTGCCAGCAGTAACTCAGGGGATCTCGGAAAACTGTTTTTT. The gene calls are TRBV28 and TRBJ1-4; D may be TRBD1 (6 bases). CDR3 length: 14 residues. V lost 5 bases, J lost 10 bases, and 17 bases lay in between. The germline V gene encodes CDR1 MDHEN and CDR2 SYDVKM.